This T cell receptor (beta chain) was identified during a study of blood T cell repertoires in COVID-19. Across the study: Acute and convalescent COVID-19 samples came from the United States, Italy and Spain. T cells, B-cell-depleted T cells, or PBMCs provided the cDNA or gDNA that served as material.

This CDR3 region has 19 residues. Germline V lookup: CDR1 KGHSH, CDR2 LQKENI. V lost 4 bases to trimming and J lost 1 base; unmatched junction nucleotides: 13. Seattle patient enrollment occurred during active infection, with longitudinal follow-up thereafter. Authors' data handling: Amplification with reference gene primers provided the estimates of nucleated cell counts. Assay used: immunoSEQ multiplex PCR; TCRdb lists only in-frame clones, some missing. V, J and clone size are taken as reported in that table, and D and trimming were inferred from the DNA itself. Among roughly 200,000 clones, over 80% were seen once, and the ten largest hold roughly 1.2%.

This TCR derives from a woman in her 30s with COVID-19, enrolled during active disease. The rearrangement uses TRBV18 and TRBJ2-4, with TRBD1 matching over 10 bases. The specimen sequenced was peripheral blood. The CDR3 region is CASSRADRGRVGAKNIQYF. In nucleotides, the CDR3 is TGTGCCAGCTCACGTGCTGACAGGGGGCGCGTTGGTGCCAAAAACATTCAGTACTTC.